The clone carrying this T cell receptor beta chain was counted ten times or more. The antigen is not known. CDR1 and CDR2 from the germline V gene are SGHAT and FQNNGV. The trim removed 3 bases at V and 2 bases at J, leaving 4 bases unmatched. The CDR3 sequence is 16 residues long. Time point denoted: newly diagnosed GD, antithyroid drugs for less than 3 months. Preparation of the TCR library used RNA extracted from PBMCs. The data were obtained in a study of regulatory T cells in long-lasting Graves disease. Study findings and constraints: There were preferences for TRBV28, TRBJ1-2 and TRBJ2-5 in persistent disease.

Building the TCR beta libraries relied on iRepertoire HTBI primers, and CDR3 regions underwent Arm-PCR. One entry per CDR3 protein, called by TCRdb with MiXCR from the multiplex PCR reads. The profile shows about 400,000 distinct CDR3 sequences, around 15% of them singletons. These data also featured in a second study, about T cells in Graves' hyperthyroidism and ophthalmopathy. According to that study: Model predictions of ophthalmopathy came a median approximately 6.5 months before onset.

The specimen comprised peripheral blood mononuclear cells (PBMCs), sampled at new diagnosis, from a patient treated with antithyroid drugs. This TCR derives from a woman younger than 30 with Graves disease. The chain has TRBV11-2 and TRBJ2-5, with 12 bases matching TRBD2. CDR3 nucleotide sequence: TGTGCCAGCAGCTTGCGACTAGCGGGAGAGCAAGAGACCCAGTACTTC. It is translated as CASSLRLAGEQETQYF.